A single sample is the source of the 29 T cell receptor beta chains below, sequenced in a study of T cells after yellow fever vaccination. Via MiXCR, TCRdb re-called the 5' RACE reads, giving one row per CDR3 protein. The sample consists of about 210,000 distinct CDR3 sequences, 3% to 3.5% of them appearing once. The starting material was CD4+ T cells sorted from PBMCs, obtained 10 days after the yellow fever booster vaccination. The receptors stem from a man in his late teens or twenties who received the YFV17D yellow fever vaccine.

V usage is TRBV20-1 and J usage is TRBJ1-2, with 10 bases fitting TRBD1. This CDR3 is built from 13 residues. The germline V gene has CDR1 DFQATT and CDR2 SNEGSKA (reference sequence). The V segment lost 5 bases and the J segment 4 bases; nucleotides outside the gene matches: 4. The CDR3 sequence is CSAGTGASYGYTF. The CDR3 nucleotides read TGCAGTGCTGGGACAGGGGCAAGCTATGGCTACACCTTC.

This clonotype has just a few counts. This chain joins TRBV6-2 or TRBV6-3 and TRBJ1-5; no reliable D call. The V end was cut by 2 bases, the J end by 2 bases, with 7 bases between. This CDR3 is 14 amino acids long. Germline assignment: CDR1 MNHEY and CDR2 SVGEGT. The DNA for the CDR3 is TGTGCCAGCAGTTACGGGGTGCGCAATCAGCCCCAGCATTTT. Protein: CASSYGVRNQPQHF.

This clonotype came up many times. The genes are TRBV12-3 or TRBV12-4 and TRBJ2-7; the match to TRBD2 covers 8 bases. With V trimmed by 3 bases and J by 1 base, 5 bases remained unmatched. The CDR3 is 15 residues long. CDR3 protein: CASSLGGGRSYEQYF. CDR3 in DNA: TGTGCCAGCAGTTTGGGTGGCGGGAGGTCCTACGAGCAGTACTTC.

At least ten counts were recorded for this clonotype. The gene calls are TRBV20-1 and TRBJ1-4; 9 bases line up with TRBD1. Germline V CDR1 and CDR2: DFQATT, SNEGSKA (reference sequence). V was pared by 6 bases and J by 8 bases, with 4 bases of the junction left unmatched. There are 12 residues in the CDR3. The CDR3 spells CSAADRGEKLFF. The DNA of the CDR3 is TGCAGTGCCGCGGACAGGGGCGAAAAACTGTTTTTT.

In this sample, this clonotype turned up many times. The V gene is TRBV4-3, the J gene TRBJ2-2, with 8 bases fitting TRBD1. Per germline, CDR1 LGHNA and CDR2 YSLEER. V shed 4 bases and J 2 bases; nucleotides not matched to a gene: 6. CDR3 length equals 16 residues. The CDR3 coding sequence is TGCGCCAGCAGCCTAGGGACAGGAGATAACACCGGGGAGCTGTTTTTT. As protein: CASSLGTGDNTGELFF.

The chain recombines TRBV7-2 with TRBJ2-2, with D hard to call. CDR1 is SGHTA and CDR2 is FQGNSA in the germline V gene. V lost 1 base, J lost 0 bases, and 12 bases lay in between. CDR3 size: 17 residues. CDR3 coding DNA: TGTGCCAGCAGCTTAGGGCAGGCCAGGACGAACACCGGGGAGCTGTTTTTT. As protein: CASSLGQARTNTGELFF.

This clonotype was recorded at least ten times. The J gene is TRBJ2-2, the V gene TRBV5-6; D remains ambiguous. This CDR3 has 12 residues. The V end lost 9 bases, the J end lost 6 bases, and 12 bases lay between the germline ends. The germline gives CDR1 SGHDT, CDR2 YYEEEE. In nucleotides, the CDR3 is TGTGCCACCCACCGGTACTCCGGGGAGCTGTTTTTT. Amino acids: CATHRYSGELFF.

This clonotype was detected only a few times. The chain couples TRBV5-4 to TRBJ1-2, with D unresolved. Trimming cost V 4 bases and J 4 bases, with 14 bases left between them. Germline values: CDR1 SGHNT, CDR2 YYREEE (reference sequence). The CDR3 is 14 amino acids. Here the CDR3 reads CASSRLDGPYGYTF. The DNA for the CDR3 is TGTGCCAGCAGCAGGCTAGACGGGCCCTATGGCTACACCTTC.

This clonotype was found many times. V and J are TRBV6-5 and TRBJ2-1; 8 bases are a match to TRBD2. CDR1 and CDR2 (germline): MNHEY, SVGAGI. The CDR3 loop spans 16 amino acids. V shed 5 bases and J 4 bases; nucleotides not matched to a gene: 10. CDR3 region: CASSHGGARDYNEQFF. Here the CDR3 DNA reads TGTGCCAGCAGTCACGGGGGGGCAAGGGATTACAATGAGCAGTTCTTC.

V and J are TRBV20-1 and TRBJ2-7, with 8 bases identical to TRBD2. CDR1 and CDR2 from the germline V gene are DFQATT and SNEGSKA (reference sequence). With 0 bases clipped from V and 2 bases from J, the junction kept 9 bases outside the gene matches. This CDR3 has 16 residues. CDR3 sequence (DNA): TGCAGTGCTAGAGATCCCAAGGGCGGGGGGACCTACGAGCAGTACTTC. Translation: CSARDPKGGGTYEQYF.

The sample holds a few counts of this clonotype. The rearrangement links TRBV12-3 or TRBV12-4 to TRBJ2-2; D unclear. The CDR3 totals 12 residues. V was trimmed by 4 bases and J by 9 bases, leaving 9 bases between them. CDR3 in amino acids: CASSSPLRELFF. The CDR3 DNA follows: TGTGCCAGCAGTTCCCCCCTTAGGGAGCTGTTTTTT.

This clonotype was seen repeatedly, ten times or more. The chain joins TRBV12-3 or TRBV12-4 to TRBJ2-5; 8 nucleotides match TRBD1. With V trimmed by 6 bases and J by 7 bases, 10 bases remained unmatched. The CDR3 runs 14 residues. This CDR3 is CASSPGGGALTQYF. For the CDR3, the DNA is TGTGCCAGCAGCCCAGGGGGCGGGGCGTTGACCCAGTACTTC.

The DNA of the CDR3 is TGTGCCAGCAAGTACAGGGGGCGCCCCGGGGAGCTGTTTTTT. Its translation is CASKYRGRPGELFF. The J gene is TRBJ2-2, the V gene TRBV2; the match to TRBD1 covers 9 bases. CDR1 and CDR2 from the germline V gene are SNHLY and FYNNEI. Losses at the gene ends were 7 bases for V and 6 bases for J; bases not matched to a gene: 6. The CDR3 totals 14 residues. Complete variable domain (other parts from reference TRBV2 and TRBJ2-2): EPEVTQTPSHQVTQMGQEVILRCVPISNHLYFYWYRQILGQKVEFLVSFYNNEISEKSEIFDDQFSVERPDGSNFTLKIRSTKLEDSAMYFCASKYRGRPGELFFGEGSRLTVL.

This clonotype was seen repeatedly, ten times or more. This sequence joins TRBV25-1 and TRBJ1-6, with D maybe TRBD1 (6 bases). V dropped 1 base and J dropped 9 bases, with 19 bases sitting between them. The CDR3 runs to 17 residues. Germline CDR1 and CDR2: MGHDK and SYGVNS. In DNA, the CDR3 is TGTGCCAGCAGTGAATTACGGGGGGGGCCCAACCTTTCACCCCTCCACTTT. Protein sequence: CASSELRGGPNLSPLHF.

This clonotype has ten or more counts. CDR3 coding DNA: TGTGCCAGCAGTCCCAGACGGAATGAAAAACTGTTTTTT. Translating gives CASSPRRNEKLFF. The chain is built from TRBV12-3 or TRBV12-4 and TRBJ1-4; D ambiguous. Trimming cost V 5 bases and J 5 bases, with 9 bases left between them. This CDR3 is built from 13 residues.

The chain has TRBV7-2 and TRBJ1-5; D may be TRBD1 (5 bases). The CDR3 covers 15 residues. With 1 base removed from V and 9 bases from J, the gap between germline ends came to 16 bases. The germline V gene encodes CDR1 SGHTA and CDR2 FQGNSA. This chain's CDR3 is CASSLGGGATRPQHF. CDR3 coding DNA: TGTGCCAGCAGCTTAGGGGGGGGAGCCACCCGGCCCCAGCATTTT.

This clonotype was seen at least ten times. V and J are TRBV7-9 and TRBJ1-1; D uncertain. In germline, CDR1 is SEHNR, CDR2 FQNEAQ (reference sequence). The CDR3 consists of 11 residues. Trimming took 7 bases from V and 5 from J, leaving 8 bases between them. The CDR3 DNA sequence: TGTGCCAGCATCGAATATACTGAAGCTTTCTTT. It yields the protein CASIEYTEAFF.

This clonotype was seen a handful of times. The chain employs TRBV18 and TRBJ2-1, with TRBD1 matching 7 bases. The length of the CDR3 is 14 residues. Trimming removed 6 bases from V and 7 bases from J; junction bases left unmatched: 9. Germline V CDR1 and CDR2: KGHSH, LQKENI. The CDR3 coding sequence is TGTGCCAGCTCCGTGACAGGGCGATTGAATGAGCAGTTCTTC. Translating it yields CASSVTGRLNEQFF.

This clonotype was recorded at least ten times. This chain connects TRBV20-1 to TRBJ2-3; 7 bases align to TRBD2. Germline-derived CDR1 and CDR2 are DFQATT and SNEGSKA (reference sequence). The CDR3 has 14 residues. V trimming: 0 bases; J trimming: 4 bases; junction bases outside the gene matches: 4. The CDR3 spells CSARDGLGADTQYF. In nucleotides, the CDR3 is TGCAGTGCTAGAGATGGACTAGGAGCAGATACGCAGTATTTT.

The genes are TRBV7-3 and TRBJ2-3; D gene unclear. Trimming took off 1 base at V and 4 bases at J, with 9 bases between the two ends. Germline CDR1 SGHTA, CDR2 FQGTGA. The CDR3 covers 14 residues. This CDR3 reads CASSLRSGPDTQYF. CDR3 coding DNA: TGTGCCAGCAGCTTAAGGTCCGGGCCAGATACGCAGTATTTT.

This clonotype was counted ten times or more. J is TRBJ1-1 and V is TRBV5-1; D is ambiguous. This CDR3 spans 14 amino acids. V was shortened by 2 bases and J by 7 bases, with 15 bases between the two germline ends. Germline CDR1 SGHRS, CDR2 YFSETQ. CDR3 sequence (DNA): TGCGCCAGCAGCTTCTTAGGTCTAGCCAATGAAGCTTTCTTT. Protein sequence: CASSFLGLANEAFF.

This clonotype occurred a few times. The gene calls are TRBV5-1 and TRBJ2-6; D call uncertain. Germline lookup yields CDR1 SGHRS and CDR2 YFSETQ. This CDR3 has 15 amino acids. V was pared by 1 base and J by 2 bases, with 7 bases between. In DNA, the CDR3 is TGCGCCAGCAGCTTGACGGAAACTGGGGCCAACGTCCTGACTTTC. Translating it yields CASSLTETGANVLTF. The variable domain in full, with the rest retrieved from reference TRBV5-1 and TRBJ2-6, is KAGVTQTPRYLIKTRGQQVTLSCSPISGHRSVSWYQQTPGQGLQFLFEYFSETQRNKGNFPGRFSGRQFSNSRSEMNVSTLELGDSALYLCASSLTETGANVLTFGAGSRLTVL.

The rearrangement links TRBV11-2 to TRBJ2-5; D gene uncertain. Trimming left V 4 bases short and J 4 bases short, with 19 bases between. The CDR3 runs 16 residues. The V gene's germline CDR1 is SGHAT and CDR2 FQNNGV. CDR3 DNA: TGTGCCAGCAGCTCATTCCTACCCGGGCGGCGAGAGACCCAGTACTTC. Translating it yields CASSSFLPGRRETQYF.

This clonotype was seen many times. The V and J genes are TRBV7-9 and TRBJ2-7; TRBD1 aligns across 8 bases. The germline gives CDR1 SEHNR, CDR2 FQNEAQ (reference sequence). V gave up 6 bases and J gave up 9 bases; unmatched junction bases: 7. CDR3 length: 12 amino acids. This CDR3 reads CASSSRQGRQYV. The CDR3 coding sequence is TGTGCCAGCAGTTCCAGACAGGGGCGGCAGTACGTC.

This clonotype was observed a handful of times. The J gene is TRBJ1-2, the V gene TRBV7-2; TRBD1 might be the D (6 bases). The V gene lost 5 bases and the J gene lost 2 bases, with 15 bases spanning the gap. The CDR3 sequence is 15 residues long. Germline assignment: CDR1 SGHTA and CDR2 FQGNSA. In DNA, the CDR3 is TGTGCCAGCAGCCCCGAGGGGGTATTGAACTATGGCTACACCTTC. The encoded protein is CASSPEGVLNYGYTF.

This clonotype was seen repeatedly, ten times or more. V and J are TRBV4-2 and TRBJ2-5; a weak D match, TRBD2 (6 bases). The V end lost 0 bases, the J end lost 5 bases, and 16 bases lay between the germline ends. CDR3 length equals 16 residues. Germline lookup yields CDR1 LGHNA and CDR2 YNFKEQ. Written as DNA, the CDR3 is TGTGCCAGCAGCCAAGATGTCGCAAACCGGGGGGAGACCCAGTACTTC. It specifies CASSQDVANRGETQYF.

This clonotype appeared many times. This CDR3 reads CASRPGLDKNIQYF. CDR3 nucleotides: TGTGCCAGCAGGCCGGGGCTTGACAAAAACATTCAGTACTTC. The rearrangement links TRBV6-2 or TRBV6-3 to TRBJ2-4; perhaps D is TRBD1 or TRBD2 (5 bases each). The CDR3 sequence is 14 residues long. With 6 bases removed from V and 3 bases from J, the gap between germline ends came to 12 bases. Germline CDR1 and CDR2: MNHEY and SVGEGT.

There are a few counts of this clonotype. The J gene is TRBJ1-5, the V gene TRBV29-1; D unresolved. Trimming stripped 4 bases from V and 5 bases from J, with 9 bases between. Germline V CDR1 and CDR2: SQVTM, ANQGSEA. The length of the CDR3 is 12 residues. In DNA form, the CDR3 reads TGCAGCGTTGTGGGTTCTGATCAGCCCCAGCATTTT. Residues: CSVVGSDQPQHF.

This clonotype was detected many times. The rearrangement uses TRBV12-5 and TRBJ2-3; the match to TRBD1 covers 10 bases. The V gene's germline CDR1 is LGHNT and CDR2 FRNRAP. The CDR3 has 15 amino acids. Trimming at V came to 6 bases and at J to 0 bases, leaving 3 bases not matched to a gene. The CDR3 bases are TGTGCTAGTGGCGCGGGACAGGGGAGCACAGATACGCAGTATTTT. Protein: CASGAGQGSTDTQYF.